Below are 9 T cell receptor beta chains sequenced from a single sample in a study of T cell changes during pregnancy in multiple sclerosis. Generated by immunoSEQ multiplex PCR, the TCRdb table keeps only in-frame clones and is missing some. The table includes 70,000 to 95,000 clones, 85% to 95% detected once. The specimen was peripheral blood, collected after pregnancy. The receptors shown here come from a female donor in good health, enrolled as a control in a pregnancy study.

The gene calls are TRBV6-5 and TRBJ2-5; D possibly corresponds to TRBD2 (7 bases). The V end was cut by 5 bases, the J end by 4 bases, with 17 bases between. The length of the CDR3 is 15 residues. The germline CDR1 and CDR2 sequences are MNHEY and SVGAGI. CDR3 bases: TGTGCCAGCAGTCCTGCCTGGGGGGGCTTAGAGACCCAGTACTTC. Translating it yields CASSPAWGGLETQYF.

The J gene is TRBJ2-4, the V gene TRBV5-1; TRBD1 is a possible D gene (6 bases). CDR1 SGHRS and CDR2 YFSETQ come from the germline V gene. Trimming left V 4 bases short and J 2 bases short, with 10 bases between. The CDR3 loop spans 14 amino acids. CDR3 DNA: TGCGCCAGCAGCCCACAGGGTACCAAAAACATTCAGTACTTC. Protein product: CASSPQGTKNIQYF.

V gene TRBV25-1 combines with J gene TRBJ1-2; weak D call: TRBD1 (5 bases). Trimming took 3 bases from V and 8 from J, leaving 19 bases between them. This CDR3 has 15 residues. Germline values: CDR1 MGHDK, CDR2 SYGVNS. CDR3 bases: TGTGCCAGCAGTGACCCGAGTAAGGGGCGGCAGGGCTACACCTTC. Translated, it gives CASSDPSKGRQGYTF.

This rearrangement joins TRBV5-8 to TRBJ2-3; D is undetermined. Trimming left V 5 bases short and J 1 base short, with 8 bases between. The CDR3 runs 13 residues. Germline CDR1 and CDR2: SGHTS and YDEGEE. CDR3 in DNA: TGTGCCAGCAGACGCGGCGGCACAGATACGCAGTATTTT. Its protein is CASRRGGTDTQYF.

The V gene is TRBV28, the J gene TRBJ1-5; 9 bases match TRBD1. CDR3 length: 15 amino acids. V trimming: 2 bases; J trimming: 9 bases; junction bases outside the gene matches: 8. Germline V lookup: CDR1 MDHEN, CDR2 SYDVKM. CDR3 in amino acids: CASSLPDRGVRPQHF. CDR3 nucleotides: TGTGCCAGCAGTTTACCGGACAGGGGCGTACGGCCCCAGCATTTT.

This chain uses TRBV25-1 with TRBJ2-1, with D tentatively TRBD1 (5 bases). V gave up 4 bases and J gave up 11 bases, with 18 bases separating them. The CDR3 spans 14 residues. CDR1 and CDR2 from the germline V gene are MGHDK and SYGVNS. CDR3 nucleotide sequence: TGTGCCAGCAGTGCCTGGGGCAGGGTGGGGCAGCAGTTCTTC. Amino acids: CASSAWGRVGQQFF.

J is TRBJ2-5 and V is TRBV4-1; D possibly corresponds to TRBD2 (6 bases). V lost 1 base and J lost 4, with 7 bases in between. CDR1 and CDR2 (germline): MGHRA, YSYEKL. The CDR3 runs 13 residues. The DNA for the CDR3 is TGCGCCAGCAGCCAAGTGGGGGGAGAGACCCAGTACTTC. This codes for CASSQVGGETQYF.

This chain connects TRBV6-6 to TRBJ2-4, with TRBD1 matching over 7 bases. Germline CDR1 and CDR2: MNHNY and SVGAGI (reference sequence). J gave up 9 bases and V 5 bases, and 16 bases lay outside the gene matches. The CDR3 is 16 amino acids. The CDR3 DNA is TGTGCCAGCAGTCTCCATAGGGGGCTTGTTATTGGCATTCAGTACTTC. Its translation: CASSLHRGLVIGIQYF.

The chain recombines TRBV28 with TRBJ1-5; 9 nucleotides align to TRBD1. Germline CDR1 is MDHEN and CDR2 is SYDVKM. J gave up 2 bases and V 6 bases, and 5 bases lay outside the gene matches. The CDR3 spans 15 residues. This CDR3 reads CASRQQGAGNQPQHF. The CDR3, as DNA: TGTGCCAGCAGACAACAGGGGGCAGGCAATCAGCCCCAGCATTTT. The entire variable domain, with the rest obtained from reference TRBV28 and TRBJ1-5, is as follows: DVKVTQSSRYLVKRTGEKVFLECVQDMDHENMFWYRQDPGLGLRLIYFSYDVKMKEKGDIPEGYSVSREKKERFSLILESASTNQTSMYLCASRQQGAGNQPQHFGDGTRLSIL.